This record covers a single TCR beta chain. Germline loops: CDR1 SGHVS, CDR2 FNYEAQ. The CDR3 extends over 16 amino acids. The V gene end was trimmed by 5 bases and the J gene end by 7 bases; junction bases not matched to a gene: 11. Every subset's genomic DNA went evenly onto several immunoSEQ plates. Profiling relied on immunoSEQ multiplex PCR, and the TCRdb table lists in-frame clones only, not all of them. Counted here are some 320,000 clones, more than 75% occurring once; the ten biggest clones make up 15% to 20%. The sample comes from a study of shared clonotypes between healthy human individuals. Study as a whole: The study used three CD4 naive, three CD4 memory, two CD8 naive and one CD8 memory plate per donor.

The rearrangement links TRBV7-6 to TRBJ2-1; 10 bases align to TRBD2. The clonotype originates from a man younger than 30 in good health. Sequenced: memory CD8+ T cells sorted from blood. Subset here: CD45RO+ cells pooled with CCR7-negative TemRA cells. This CDR3 reads CASSPRGTSVMNEQFF. In DNA, the CDR3 is TGTGCCAGCAGCCCTAGGGGGACTAGCGTTATGAATGAGCAGTTCTTC.